Below are 2 T cell receptor beta chains sequenced from a single sample in a study of CD8 T cells in Susac syndrome. RNA totalling about 0.45 to 1 ug underwent reverse transcription with random hexamers. TCRdb re-called the immunoSEQ multiplex PCR reads with MiXCR, one entry per CDR3 protein. In the table there are about 140,000 distinct CDR3 sequences, approximately 95% of which are singletons. The sequencing sample was made of CD4+ T cells from PBMCs. These TCRs come from a human donor with Susac syndrome.

The V and J genes are TRBV3-1 and TRBJ1-1; D is unresolved. The CDR3 totals 13 residues. Germline V gives CDR1 LGHDT, CDR2 YNNKEL (reference sequence). Trimming cost V 1 base and J 4 bases, with 7 bases left between them. Here the CDR3 reads CASSQALGTEAFF. The CDR3 nucleotides are TGTGCCAGCAGCCAAGCTTTGGGCACTGAAGCTTTCTTT.

V gene TRBV7-2 combines with J gene TRBJ2-3; D gene uncertain. CDR3 length: 14 amino acids. Per germline, CDR1 SGHTA and CDR2 FQGNSA. V lost 4 bases to trimming and J lost 5 bases, with 13 bases between them. In nucleotides, the CDR3 is TGTGCCAGCAGCTCACCCCCGGTAATAGATACGCAGTATTTT. Translating gives CASSSPPVIDTQYF.